The 22 T cell receptor beta chains listed next were all sequenced from one sample in a study of T-cell reconstitution after alpha-beta-depleted transplantation in children (TCRdb year 2016). Per the publication, the treatment or condition label means: allogeneic hematopoietic cell transplantation with graft depleted of TCRalphabeta T cells and CD19 B cells. Receptor libraries were prepared by PCR. The sequencer listed for this sample is Illumina HiSeq 2500. To normalize quantification of the TCRbeta repertoire, the TCR libraries were built with molecular barcoding that relied on unique molecular identifiers. The public reads were run again by TCRdb, first through fastp at Q25 and then through MiXCR, and only productive beta chains were kept. Each CDR3 protein gets just one entry, which takes the most common genes and DNA from the rows behind it. The sample data list about 590,000 distinct CDR3 sequences, and 10% to 15% of these were observed just once. The top ten constitute roughly 2.3% of the sample.

The sequencing used PBMCs, mostly from graft donor cells, collected 360 days after TCRalphabeta/CD19-depleted stem cell transplant. The receptors shown here come from a male patient younger than 18 who had a stem cell transplant for acute myeloid leukemia, so the T cells may come from the graft donor.

This clonotype was observed at least ten times. J is TRBJ2-3 and V is TRBV29-1; D ambiguous. Germline assignment: CDR1 SQVTM and CDR2 ANQGSEA. The germline V and J ends were trimmed by 0 bases and 7 bases, with 17 bases remaining between them. There are 15 residues in the CDR3. The CDR3 sequence: CSVEDQRPTAYTQYF. CDR3 nucleotide sequence: TGCAGCGTTGAAGATCAACGGCCCACGGCATATACGCAGTATTTT.

This clonotype was detected once. The CDR3 nucleotides read TGCGCCAGCAGCCTCCCTTGGGATACGCAGTATTTT. As protein: CASSLPWDTQYF. The V call is TRBV5-1, the J call TRBJ2-3; D remains ambiguous. The CDR3 is 12 amino acids. Germline V gives CDR1 SGHRS, CDR2 YFSETQ. Between the trimmed V and J ends, which lost 4 bases and 6 bases, there was a span of 9 bases. Full variable domain (remainder filled in from reference TRBV5-1 and TRBJ2-3): KAGVTQTPRYLIKTRGQQVTLSCSPISGHRSVSWYQQTPGQGLQFLFEYFSETQRNKGNFPGRFSGRQFSNSRSEMNVSTLELGDSALYLCASSLPWDTQYFGPGTRLTVL.

V gene TRBV7-3 combines with J gene TRBJ2-5; 8 bases are a match to TRBD2. This CDR3 has 21 residues. The ends lost 1 base at V and 2 bases at J; junction bases unmatched: 21. The germline V gene encodes CDR1 SGHTA and CDR2 FQGTGA. In DNA, the CDR3 is TGTGCCAGCAGCTTAAGGTTGGAAGCGGGGGATACCCCGGGGATTCAAGAGACCCAGTACTTC. Its translation is CASSLRLEAGDTPGIQETQYF. The complete variable domain, with remaining parts taken from reference TRBV7-3 and TRBJ2-5, reads GAGVSQTPSNKVTEKGKYVELRCDPISGHTALYWYRQSLGQGPEFLIYFQGTGAADDSGLPNDRFFAVRPEGSVSTLKIQRTERGDSAVYLCASSLRLEAGDTPGIQETQYFGPGTRLLVL.

This clonotype has more than one count but fewer than ten. This chain joins TRBV20-1 and TRBJ2-7; D ambiguous. There are 12 residues in the CDR3. V lost 5 bases to trimming and J lost 3 bases, with 11 bases between them. Germline CDR1 is DFQATT and CDR2 is SNEGSKA (reference sequence). This CDR3 reads CSAPRVDYEQYF. The CDR3 bases are TGCAGTGCTCCTAGAGTTGACTACGAGCAGTACTTC.

The chain uses TRBV15 and TRBJ2-3; D is ambiguous. The CDR3 spans 14 residues. The V end was cut by 4 bases, the J end by 0 bases, with 8 bases between. Germline-derived CDR1 and CDR2 are LNHNV and YYDKDF (reference sequence). The CDR3: CATSMPASTDTQYF. Here the CDR3 DNA reads TGTGCCACCAGCATGCCTGCGAGCACAGATACGCAGTATTTT.

In its sample, this clonotype was seen a few times. V gene TRBV5-1 combines with J gene TRBJ2-3, with D uncertain. The CDR3 has 15 residues. Per the germline V gene, CDR1 is SGHRS and CDR2 is YFSETQ. V was cut by 3 bases and J by 2 bases, with 13 bases left in between. CDR3 sequence reads: CASSSFSQPTDTQYF. CDR3 bases: TGCGCCAGCAGCTCGTTTTCGCAGCCCACAGATACGCAGTATTTT.

V gene TRBV30 combines with J gene TRBJ2-7, with TRBD1 identical over 8 bases. The germline CDR1 and CDR2 sequences are GTSNPN and SVGIG (reference sequence). V was pared by 1 base and J by 4 bases, with 9 bases of the junction left unmatched. This CDR3 has 15 amino acids. For the CDR3, the DNA is TGTGCCTGGAGTGACCCGCAGGGGGCGAGGTACGAGCAGTACTTC. It encodes CAWSDPQGARYEQYF. The entire variable domain, with the rest obtained from reference TRBV30 and TRBJ2-7, is as follows: SQTIHQWPATLVQPVGSPLSLECTVEGTSNPNLYWYRQAAGRGLQLLFYSVGIGQISSEVPQNLSASRPQDRQFILSSKKLLLSDSGFYLCAWSDPQGARYEQYFGPGTRLTVT.

This clonotype was counted only a few times. The V and J genes are TRBV20-1 and TRBJ2-3, with D maybe TRBD2 (5 bases). Germline values: CDR1 DFQATT, CDR2 SNEGSKA (reference sequence). Deletions cut 6 bases from V and 4 bases from J, with 20 bases between. This CDR3 spans 15 amino acids. The CDR3 DNA is TGCAGTGCCCTATTCCTAGCAGTAACTCCAGATACGCAGTATTTT. Its protein product is CSALFLAVTPDTQYF.

This clonotype came up a few times. This chain joins TRBV4-2 and TRBJ2-7; the match to TRBD2 covers 7 bases. The CDR3 has 20 amino acids. Germline values: CDR1 LGHNA, CDR2 YNFKEQ. Unmatched junction bases numbered 17, after V lost 0 bases and J lost 0 bases. CDR3 DNA: TGTGCCAGCAGCCAAGAATGGAGTCTAGCGGCCAAATCGTTCTCCTACGAGCAGTACTTC. Its translation: CASSQEWSLAAKSFSYEQYF.

This clonotype was seen only a few times. This rearrangement joins TRBV6-1 to TRBJ2-7; 8 nucleotides match TRBD2. In germline, CDR1 is MNHNS, CDR2 SASEGT. The ends lost 0 bases at V and 3 bases at J; junction bases unmatched: 1. There are 14 residues in the CDR3. For the CDR3, the DNA is TGTGCCAGCAGTGAAGCTAGCGGGAACTACGAGCAGTACTTC. It codes for CASSEASGNYEQYF.

The table lists this clonotype with a few counts. This chain links TRBV24-1 with TRBJ2-1; TRBD2 matches 11 bases. This CDR3 is built from 14 residues. With 10 bases clipped from V and 9 bases from J, the junction kept 10 bases outside the gene matches. Per germline, CDR1 KGHDR and CDR2 SFDVKD. The DNA of the CDR3 is TGTGCCACTTCAGTCGGCCTAGCGGGAGGTGAGCAGTTCTTC. The encoded protein is CATSVGLAGGEQFF.

The genes are TRBV7-9 and TRBJ2-1; D unresolved. V was pared by 5 bases and J by 8 bases, with 10 bases between. The CDR3 runs to 12 residues. The V gene's germline CDR1 is SEHNR and CDR2 FQNEAQ (reference sequence). The CDR3 DNA reads as TGTGCCAGCAGCCCACGTAAGGATGAGCAGTTCTTC. It is translated as CASSPRKDEQFF.

The chain recombines TRBV7-8 with TRBJ1-1; D gene ambiguous. The CDR3 is 15 residues long. V lost 1 base, J lost 4 bases, and 13 bases lay in between. CDR1 is SGHVS, CDR2 FQNEAQ, per germline. The CDR3 DNA reads as TGTGCCAGCAGCTTAGTCGGGCCAGGAACCACTGAAGCTTTCTTT. Translated: CASSLVGPGTTEAFF.

This clonotype was found once. The chain uses TRBV28 and TRBJ2-7; D tentatively reads TRBD1 or TRBD2 (6 bases each). Per germline, CDR1 MDHEN and CDR2 SYDVKM. This CDR3 contains 14 residues. V was clipped by 7 bases and J by 0 bases, with 13 bases between them. The CDR3 DNA reads TGTGCCAGCACCCGAGGGGGGCTCTCCTACGAGCAGTACTTC. Translated: CASTRGGLSYEQYF. Using reference TRBV28 and TRBJ2-7 for the parts outside the CDR3, the full variable domain is DVKVTQSSRYLVKRTGEKVFLECVQDMDHENMFWYRQDPGLGLRLIYFSYDVKMKEKGDIPEGYSVSREKKERFSLILESASTNQTSMYLCASTRGGLSYEQYFGPGTRLTVT.

This clonotype was counted only a few times. This rearrangement joins TRBV30 to TRBJ2-7, with 10 bases fitting TRBD1. Germline values: CDR1 GTSNPN, CDR2 SVGIG (reference sequence). This CDR3 region has 14 residues. After removal of 3 bases from V and 2 bases from J, the junction contained 4 bases not matched to a gene. The CDR3 spells CAWSSGTGAYEQYF. The CDR3 coding sequence is TGTGCCTGGAGCAGCGGGACAGGGGCCTACGAGCAGTACTTC.

This clonotype was picked up a small number of times. J is TRBJ1-5 and V is TRBV6-2 or TRBV6-3, with D possibly being TRBD1 (6 bases). CDR3 length: 11 residues. Germline CDR1 is MNHEY and CDR2 is SVGEGT. V shed 6 bases and J shed 7 bases, with 7 bases lying between them. This CDR3 reads CASSQGQPQHF. The CDR3 DNA reads as TGTGCCAGCAGCCAGGGGCAGCCCCAGCATTTT.

The chain couples TRBV24-1 to TRBJ2-3; TRBD2 might be the D (8 bases). Trimming left V 3 bases short and J 3 bases short, with 18 bases between. Per germline, CDR1 KGHDR and CDR2 SFDVKD. The CDR3 is 17 amino acids. The CDR3 sequence: CATSDRQGLGTTDTQYF. Here the CDR3 DNA reads TGTGCCACCAGTGATCGACAGGGACTAGGGACAACAGATACGCAGTATTTT.

This clonotype has more than one count but fewer than ten. The genes are TRBV7-2 and TRBJ1-6, with D possibly TRBD1 on 6 matching bases. The CDR3 contains 13 residues. The V end lost 5 bases, the J end lost 10 bases, and 12 bases lay between the germline ends. CDR1 and CDR2 (germline): SGHTA, FQGNSA. CDR3 DNA: TGTGCCAGCAGCCCCAGGGGTTACTCACCCCTCCACTTT. Its translation: CASSPRGYSPLHF.

In its sample, this clonotype was seen many times. The CDR3 region has the DNA TGCAGTGCTAGAGGACAGGCTTCTAATGAGCAGTTCTTC. It is translated as CSARGQASNEQFF. The chain links TRBV20-1 to TRBJ2-1, with D perhaps TRBD1 (6 bases). The germline V gene encodes CDR1 DFQATT and CDR2 SNEGSKA (reference sequence). This CDR3 has 13 amino acids. The germline V and J ends were trimmed by 1 base and 7 bases, with 11 bases remaining between them.

This clonotype was counted ten times or more. The gene calls are TRBV29-1 and TRBJ1-1; D remains ambiguous. In germline, CDR1 is SQVTM, CDR2 ANQGSEA. This CDR3 comprises 13 residues. V was trimmed by 4 bases and J by 3 bases, leaving 12 bases between them. The CDR3 DNA follows: TGCAGCGTTGGGTACAGAAGGGACACTGAAGCTTTCTTT. This codes for CSVGYRRDTEAFF. Drawing the rest from reference TRBV29-1 and TRBJ1-1, the complete variable domain is SAVISQKPSRDICQRGTSLTIQCQVDSQVTMMFWYRQQPGQSLTLIATANQGSEATYESGFVIDKFPISRPNLTFSTLTVSNMSPEDSSIYLCSVGYRRDTEAFFGQGTRLTVV.

V gene TRBV6-1 combines with J gene TRBJ2-2, with no clear D. In germline, CDR1 is MNHNS, CDR2 SASEGT. The CDR3 has 13 residues. The V end was cut by 8 bases, the J end by 5 bases, with 12 bases between. The CDR3 DNA sequence: TGTGCCAGCCAATTCACAGTGACCGGGGAGCTGTTTTTT. Protein: CASQFTVTGELFF.

Worth noting for this clonotype: A much larger clone differs from this one at a single base, so this may be a read error. V and J are TRBV1 and TRBJ2-7; TRBD1, the table's D call, lacks a check against the DNA. TRBV1 is a pseudogene. This CDR3 comprises 17 residues. CDR3 protein: CTSSQDKDRGNSYEQYF. As DNA, the CDR3 is TGCACCAGCAGCCAAGATAAGGACCGGGGCAACTCCTACGAGCAGTACTTC.